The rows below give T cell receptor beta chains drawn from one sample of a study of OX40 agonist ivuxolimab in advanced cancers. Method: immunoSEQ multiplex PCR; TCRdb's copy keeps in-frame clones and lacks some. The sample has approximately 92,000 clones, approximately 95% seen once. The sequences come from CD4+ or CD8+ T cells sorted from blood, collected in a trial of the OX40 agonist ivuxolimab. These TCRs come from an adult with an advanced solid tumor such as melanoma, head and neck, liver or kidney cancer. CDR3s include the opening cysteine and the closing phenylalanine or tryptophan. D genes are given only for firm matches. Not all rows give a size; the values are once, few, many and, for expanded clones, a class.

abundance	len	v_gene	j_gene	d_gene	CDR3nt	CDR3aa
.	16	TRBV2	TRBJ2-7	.	TGTGCCAGCAGTGTCTCTGGCCCCAACGCCCATTACGAGCAGTACTTC	CASSVSGPNAHYEQYF
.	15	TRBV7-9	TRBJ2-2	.	TGTGCCAGCAGCGAAGGAAGAGGGCTTGGCGGGGAGCTGTTTTTT	CASSEGRGLGGELFF
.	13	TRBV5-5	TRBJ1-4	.	TGTGCCAGCAGCTCGGGGGGAAATGAAAAACTGTTTTTT	CASSSGGNEKLFF
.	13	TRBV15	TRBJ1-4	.	TGTGCCACCAGCCGTCCGCCTGGTGAAAAACTGTTTTTT	CATSRPPGEKLFF
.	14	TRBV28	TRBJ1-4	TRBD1	TGTGCCAGCAGTTTACAGGGGGGAGATGAAAAACTGTTTTTT	CASSLQGGDEKLFF
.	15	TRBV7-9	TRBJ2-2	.	TGTGCCAGCAGCTTCGAACAGGGTTCCTTCGGGGAGCTGTTTTTT	CASSFEQGSFGELFF
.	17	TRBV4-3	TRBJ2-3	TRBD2	TGCGCCAGCAGCCAAGATCCCGCTAGCGGGAGCACAGATACGCAGTATTTT	CASSQDPASGSTDTQYF
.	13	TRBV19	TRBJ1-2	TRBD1	TGTGCCACCGGGGGGATTACAGGGGATGGCTACACCTTC	CATGGITGDGYTF
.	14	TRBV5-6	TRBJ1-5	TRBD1	TGTGCCAGCAGCCATAGGACAGGTAATCAGCCCCAGCATTTT	CASSHRTGNQPQHF
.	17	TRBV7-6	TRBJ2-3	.	TGTGCCAGCAGCCCCCAGACTAGTTCAACGGGGGCAGATACGCAGTATTTT	CASSPQTSSTGADTQYF
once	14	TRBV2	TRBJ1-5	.	TGTGCCAGCAGTGACGAGGGGTTGAATCAGCCCCAGCATTTT	CASSDEGLNQPQHF
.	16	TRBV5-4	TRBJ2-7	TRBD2	TGTGCCAGCAGCTCCCTGGGCGGGAGGGCCTCTTACGAGCAGTACTTC	CASSSLGGRASYEQYF
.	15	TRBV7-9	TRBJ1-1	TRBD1	TGTGCCAGCAGCCCAGCCGGGACAGACAACACTGAAGCTTTCTTT	CASSPAGTDNTEAFF
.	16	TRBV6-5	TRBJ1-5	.	TGTGCCAGCAGTTCGGGACCGATTTTCAGCAATCAGCCCCAGCATTTT	CASSSGPIFSNQPQHF
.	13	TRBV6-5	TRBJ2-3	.	TGTGCCAGCAGTGTCTCGGGGTCAGATACGCAGTATTTT	CASSVSGSDTQYF
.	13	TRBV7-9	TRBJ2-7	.	TGTGCCAGCAGCTCCCCCGGAGTTGATGAGCAGTACTTC	CASSSPGVDEQYF